The clone carrying this T cell receptor (beta chain) was detected only once. As yet, its antigen is unknown. This sample is part of a study of cytomegalovirus exposure and HLA in healthy donors. General study points: Another analysis was done later, and it associated 15,000 to 20,000 TCR beta sequences with HLA alleles at 0.05 false discovery rate. Later analysis revealed greater clonal expansion in HLA-associated TCR beta chains than in equally common others. Reportedly, fewer N-insertions than the approximately 700-donor mean appeared in an Asian-associated ancestry cluster in a later analysis. For presence/absence analyses, sequencing depth was assumed to be roughly uniform across donors.

The PCR made use of 60 Vbeta and 13 Jbeta primers. Here immunoSEQ multiplex PCR was the method, and the copy in TCRdb shows in-frame clones only, minus some. Of roughly 110,000 clones in the sample, 67% are singletons; the top ten hold 8% to 10%. Germline V lookup: CDR1 MNHEY, CDR2 SVGAGI. The CDR3 runs 14 residues. Trimming left V 2 bases short and J 2 bases short, with 9 bases between. The sample comprised PBMCs. The genes are TRBV6-5 and TRBJ1-1; the D is unclear. This TCR came from a man aged 18 to 30 in good health and CMV-seropositive. Written as DNA, the CDR3 is TGTGCCAGCAGTTACGCGGAGGCCAACACTGAAGCTTTCTTT. Protein sequence: CASSYAEANTEAFF.